This T cell receptor beta chain was sequenced for a study of Ad26.COV2.S vaccination and SARS-CoV-2 variants (TCRdb year 2021). Looking at the study overall: Sequencing of the TCRbeta repertoire served to evaluate the specificity and breadth of SARS-CoV-2-reactive T cell receptors following Ad26.COV2.S vaccination. A total of around 32 samples were included in the TCR-sequenced set, comprising 19 Ad26.COV2.S vaccine recipients, 5 placebo recipients and 8 SARS-CoV-2 convalescent individuals.

Here V drops 2 bases and J drops 2 bases, and the junction holds 4 bases not matched to any gene. The CDR3 spans 15 residues, from the cysteine through the phenylalanine. The retained sequence is limited to the CDR3, 45 bases, with the frame set at the first base. As encoded in the germline V gene, CDR1 is LGHNA while CDR2 is YSLEER. On the study overall, not on this receptor specifically: The authors noted that total T cell responses may have been underestimated by the TCR breadth and depth analyses. Substantial breadth of spike-specific CD8+ and CD4+ T cell responses was reported after vaccination. Ad26.COV2.S recipients had higher spike-specific TCR breadth than placebo recipients (P = 0.0014). Vaccine and placebo recipients had similar non-spike TCR breadth, a finding consistent with the vaccine containing only spike.

The immunoSEQ Assay was used to sequence TCRbeta CDR3 regions. After extraction, genomic DNA underwent amplification by bias-controlled multiplex PCR, followed by high-throughput sequencing. In the authors' own workflow: To quantify the absolute abundance of every unique TCRbeta CDR3 region, sequences were collapsed and filtered. Usable DNA was measured by amplifying reference genes present in all nucleated cells, and TCRbeta template counts were normalized to that usable DNA to estimate T cell fraction. Repertoire TCRs were annotated as SARS-CoV-2-specific by exact matching of V gene, CDR3 amino acid sequence and J gene to a known reactive TCR set. MIRA supplied the reference SARS-CoV-2 TCR set, which was filtered for enrichment in COVID-19-positive ImmuneCODE repertoires so that public or cross-reactive TCRs were removed. Using the MIRA antigens, annotated TCRs were further analysed by specific ORF or by position within an ORF. Breadth was defined as the number of annotated unique rearrangements divided by the total number of unique productive rearrangements, and depth was defined as the summed frequency of the annotated unique rearrangements. Two-sided Wilcoxon rank-sum tests were used to compare TCR breadth between groups. TCRdb re-hosts the immuneACCESS table, in-frame sequences only. Its copies lack some clones; in the studies checked, an unresolved V gene accounts for under half of them, and the cause for the rest is not known. That table is the source of V, J and clone size, and D and trimming were worked out from the DNA. The sample records hundreds of thousands of clones, just over 90% of which are singletons. The biggest ten clones account for 3% to 4% of the sample.

Reading the label with the study, this specimen's time point is: individuals recovered from natural SARS-CoV-2 infection. As concerns this clone: Its antigen target is currently unknown. No base-level quality is on record; no much larger clone is a single base apart.

Sequences were derived from peripheral blood, sampled after recovery from COVID-19. This TCR derives from a human donor who had recovered from COVID-19. The chain was built from TRBV4-3 and TRBJ2-7, with 9 junctional bases fitting TRBD1. The CDR3 in this case is CASSQTGQGAYEQYF. Read as DNA, the sequence is TGCGCCAGCAGCCAAACGGGACAGGGAGCCTACGAGCAGTACTTC.